The clone carrying this TCR beta chain occurred a few times. The antigen remains unidentified. The data are from a study of Ad26.COV2.S vaccination and SARS-CoV-2 variants. As for the study in general: Ad26.COV2.S was injected intramuscularly once or twice, 56 days apart.

Using immunoSEQ multiplex PCR, the repertoire was profiled, and TCRdb retains in-frame clones only, with some absent. The sample lists about 350,000 clones, 75% to 90% occurring once. Treatment meaning: about 20 received Ad26.COV2.S at low or high dose, single or two shots; about 5 received placebo; per-sample allocation not given. Collection of the samples took place on day 63 after the first injection of vaccine or placebo. The study's findings and limits: Reportedly, after vaccination the spike-specific CD8+ and CD4+ T cell responses displayed substantial breadth. Quantification of TCR breadth and depth may have yielded underestimates of total T cell responses.

Germline V CDR1 and CDR2: MNHNS, SASEGT. The CDR3 extends over 15 amino acids. The ends lost 3 bases at V and 3 bases at J; junction bases unmatched: 5. This chain connects TRBV6-1 to TRBJ1-5; TRBD1 matches at 7 bases. This TCR was recovered from a person between 18 and 65 years old who received the Ad26.COV2.S COVID-19 vaccine or a placebo. The source was peripheral blood, collected in a trial of Ad26.COV2.S vaccine versus placebo. The CDR3, as DNA: TGTGCCAGCAGTGAGGTCGACAGGGACAATCAGCCCCAGCATTTT. It yields the protein CASSEVDRDNQPQHF.